The rows below give T cell receptor beta chains drawn from one sample of a study of T-cell reconstitution after alpha-beta-depleted transplantation in children. TCRdb used MiXCR to reprocess the PCR reads, holding one entry per CDR3 protein. The sample gives hundreds of thousands of distinct CDR3 sequences, 16% of which show up once; around two fifths is in the top ten. The sequencing used PBMCs, mostly from graft donor cells, collected 360 days after TCRalphabeta/CD19-depleted stem cell transplant. All receptors derive from a male patient aged 2-9 years who had a stem cell transplant for acute lymphoblastic leukemia, so the T cells may come from the graft donor. The CDR3 runs from the conserved cysteine through the conserved F or W. The D gene is left open where the match is weak. Size is omitted from some rows. Given values are once, few, many or a class for expanded clones.

d_call j_call clone_size v_call cdr3_nt cdr3_aa
- TRBJ1-5 - TRBV6-2/TRBV6-3 TGTGCCAGCAGTTACTCCACGGGCGTCAATCAGCCCCAGCATTTT CASSYSTGVNQPQHF
TRBD2 TRBJ2-1 many TRBV28 TGTGCCAGCAGTTGGCCTAGCGGGAACAATGAGCAGTTCTTC CASSWPSGNNEQFF
- TRBJ2-7 - TRBV5-1 TGCGCCAGCAGCCCACAGGCGACCTACGAGCAGTACTTC CASSPQATYEQYF
- TRBJ2-7 many TRBV28 TGTGCCAGCAGTCTGCAGTTCACCTACGAGCAGTACTTC CASSLQFTYEQYF
- TRBJ2-1 - TRBV20-1 TGCAGTGCCGCTGGCCCCCCCTACAATGAGCAGTTCTTC CSAAGPPYNEQFF
- TRBJ2-1 - TRBV6-2/TRBV6-3 TGTGCCAGCAGTACGATAATGGGACCAAACAATGAGCAGTTCTTC CASSTIMGPNNEQFF
TRBD2 TRBJ2-1 few TRBV20-1 TGCAGTGCTAGGGGACTAGCGGGAGGACCGACCTACAATGAGCAGTTCTTC CSARGLAGGPTYNEQFF
- TRBJ2-5 - TRBV9 TGTGCCAGCAGCGTAGCTATCGGGGCCCAAGAGACCCAGTACTTC CASSVAIGAQETQYF
TRBD2 TRBJ2-1 - TRBV24-1 TGTGCCACCAGTGATTTCCCCTCAAGGGCGGGAGTGGCTGAGCTGTTCTTC CATSDFPSRAGVAELFF
TRBD1 TRBJ2-7 few TRBV7-2 TGTGCCAGCAGCTTTTACGGGCAGGGGGCCGAGCAGTACTTC CASSFYGQGAEQYF
TRBD1 TRBJ2-4 many TRBV6-2/TRBV6-3 TGTGCCAGCAGTTACTCGGACAGGGGTTGGTTCGAAAACATTCAGTACTTC CASSYSDRGWFENIQYF
TRBD1 TRBJ2-2 few TRBV5-1 TGCGCCAGCAGCCCCGGGACAGGTGAATTTTCGTCCGGGGAGCTGTTTTTT CASSPGTGEFSSGELFF
TRBD2 TRBJ2-1 few TRBV12-3/TRBV12-4 TGTGCCAGCAGTTTAGGACTAGCGGGACCTGAGCAGTTCTTC CASSLGLAGPEQFF
- TRBJ1-1 - TRBV29-1 TGCAGCGGAGGGGACCCGAACACTGAAGCTTTCTTT CSGGDPNTEAFF
- TRBJ2-2 many TRBV4-3 TGCGCCAGCAGTCCCGGGGCTAGCGATGGCGGGGAGCTGTTTTTT CASSPGASDGGELFF
- TRBJ2-1 many TRBV5-1 TGCGCCAGCAGCTTGGACCCACAGGGAGAGGAGTTCTTC CASSLDPQGEEFF
TRBD2 TRBJ2-5 - TRBV20-1 TGCAGTGCTAGAGGGGCGGGAGCCTGGGAGGAGACCCAGTACTTC CSARGAGAWEETQYF
TRBD2 TRBJ2-1 - TRBV6-5 TGTGCCAGCAGTTACCGGCCGGGAGGCAGCCATGAGCAGTTCTTC CASSYRPGGSHEQFF
- TRBJ2-5 many TRBV7-6 TGTGCCAGCAGCTTAAAGCGGCAAGAGACCCAGTACTTC CASSLKRQETQYF
- TRBJ1-1 many TRBV18 TGTGCCAGCTCACCACCAAGTGGGGTTGGCGCTGAAGCTTTCTTT CASSPPSGVGAEAFF
- TRBJ2-1 few TRBV9 TGTGCCAGCAGCGTATTCCCTGACTACAATGAGCAGTTCTTC CASSVFPDYNEQFF
TRBD2 TRBJ2-4 many TRBV20-1 TGCAGTGCTAGATCAAGGACTAGCGGGAACATTCAGTACTTC CSARSRTSGNIQYF
- TRBJ2-7 many TRBV12-3/TRBV12-4 TGTGCCAGCAGTGCGAGGAGCTCCTACGAGCAGTACTTC CASSARSSYEQYF
- TRBJ1-1 - TRBV10-3 TGTGCCATCAGTGATTCAGTAGACACTGAAGCTTTCTTT CAISDSVDTEAFF
TRBD2 TRBJ2-1 few TRBV7-9 TGTGCCAGCAGCTTAAAGTTAGGACTAGCGGGAGACAATGAGCAGTTCTTC CASSLKLGLAGDNEQFF
- TRBJ2-1 many TRBV28 TGTGCCAGCAGCCCCGGACTGAAGACATACAATGAGCAGTTCTTC CASSPGLKTYNEQFF
- TRBJ2-7 many TRBV29-1 TGCAGCGTTGAAAGTCCAGCGGAGAGCTCCTACGAGCAGTACTTC CSVESPAESSYEQYF
TRBD1 TRBJ2-3 many TRBV10-3 TGTGCCATCAGTGAGCCGACAGGGGGTCTCACAGATACGCAGTATTTT CAISEPTGGLTDTQYF
- TRBJ2-1 - TRBV29-1 TGCAGCGTTGAATTCGCCCGAGGGATAGCGGAGCAGGAGCAGTTCTTC CSVEFARGIAEQEQFF
TRBD1 TRBJ2-7 once TRBV2 TGTGCCAGCAATCCTGGGGGACAGGGGGCCCAACAGTACTTC CASNPGGQGAQQYF
- TRBJ2-1 - TRBV15 TGTGCCACCAGCAGAGATCCGGCTACCAATGAGCAGTTCTTC CATSRDPATNEQFF
- TRBJ2-3 - TRBV4-1 TGCGCCAGCAGCCAAGAGGGGCCTCTCTCTCTCACAGATACGCAGTATTTT CASSQEGPLSLTDTQYF
TRBD2 TRBJ2-5 - TRBV27 TGTGCCAGCAGTCCATGGACTAGCGGGAGGGAAGAGACCCAGTACTTC CASSPWTSGREETQYF
- TRBJ1-4 few TRBV6-1 TGTGCCAGCAGTGAATTAGCAGTGGGGCTTGAAAAACTGTTTTTT CASSELAVGLEKLFF
TRBD1 TRBJ2-1 many TRBV24-1 TGTGCCACTAATTCCGGGACAGGGTCTTACAATGAGCAGTTCTTC CATNSGTGSYNEQFF
TRBD2 TRBJ2-7 - TRBV7-3 TGTGCCAGCAGCTTAGGAGCGGGAAGCTACGAGCAGTACTTC CASSLGAGSYEQYF
TRBD1 TRBJ2-5 few TRBV28 TGTGCCAGCAGTGAGGGACAGCGGGAGACCCAGTACTTC CASSEGQRETQYF
- TRBJ2-2 - TRBV7-2 TGTGCCAGCAGCAACCCTCCCGGGTCCGCGAACACCGGGGAGCTGTTTTTT CASSNPPGSANTGELFF
- TRBJ2-7 - TRBV4-3 TGCGCCAGCAGCCAAGATTGGCCGGACAACTCCTACGAGCAGTACTTC CASSQDWPDNSYEQYF
TRBD1 TRBJ1-1 many TRBV4-3 TGCGCCAGCAGCCCTCGGGGCGACAGGGGGGGACCTGAAGCTTTCTTT CASSPRGDRGGPEAFF
- TRBJ2-7 - TRBV4-3 TGCGCCAGCAGCCAAGGTAGCGGAACCAACTACGAGCAGTACTTC CASSQGSGTNYEQYF
- TRBJ2-3 few TRBV7-9 TGTGCCAGCAGCTTAGCGCGGGGTAATCCGCAGTATTTT CASSLARGNPQYF
TRBD2 TRBJ2-7 - TRBV9 TGTGCCAGCAGCCCAACGCCGGGGGGGGACTACGAGCAGTACTTC CASSPTPGGDYEQYF
- TRBJ1-1 - TRBV5-1 TGCGCCAGCAGCTTGAGGGCGGTGAACACTGAAGCTTTCTTT CASSLRAVNTEAFF
- TRBJ2-7 - TRBV5-5 TGTGCCAGCAGCCCGGGTGACAGGTTTTTGAACGCCTACGAGCAGTACTTC CASSPGDRFLNAYEQYF
TRBD2 TRBJ2-1 - TRBV27 TGTGCCAGCAGTTTATGGGGTAGCGGGCGTGAGCAGTTCTTC CASSLWGSGREQFF